These 3 T cell receptor beta chains share one sample of origin, sequenced in a study of T-cell reconstitution after alpha-beta-depleted transplantation in children. Preparation of the TCRbeta library used unique molecular identifiers. TCRdb used MiXCR to reprocess the PCR reads, holding one entry per CDR3 protein. Counted here are 90,000 to 100,000 distinct CDR3 sequences, 20% to 25% occurring once; the ten biggest clones make up 20% to 25%. This specimen was PBMCs, taken before TCRalphabeta/CD19-depleted stem cell transplant. The receptors were sampled from a boy aged 2 to 10 with acute lymphoblastic leukemia, due to receive a stem cell transplant.

The chain has TRBV7-6 and TRBJ2-3; 11 bases fit TRBD2. The CDR3 loop spans 16 amino acids. Per the germline V gene, CDR1 is SGHVS and CDR2 is FNYEAQ. V shed 3 bases, J shed 4 bases, and the junction held 6 bases outside the gene matches. CDR3 nucleotides: TGTGCCAGCAGCTTGGAGGGACTAGCGGAGTCAGATACGCAGTATTTT. This codes for CASSLEGLAESDTQYF.

The V call is TRBV29-1, the J call TRBJ1-5; a weak D match, TRBD1 (5 bases). From germline, CDR1 is SQVTM and CDR2 ANQGSEA. Deletions cut 6 bases from V and 3 bases from J, with 12 bases between. CDR3 length equals 13 residues. In nucleotides, the CDR3 is TGCAGCGTAGCAGGGAATATCAATCAGCCCCAGCATTTT. Its protein is CSVAGNINQPQHF. Together with reference TRBV29-1 and TRBJ1-5, the CDR3 gives the full variable domain: SAVISQKPSRDICQRGTSLTIQCQVDSQVTMMFWYRQQPGQSLTLIATANQGSEATYESGFVIDKFPISRPNLTFSTLTVSNMSPEDSSIYLCSVAGNINQPQHFGDGTRLSIL.

The rearrangement links TRBV5-8 to TRBJ2-7; D is tentatively TRBD1 or TRBD2 (5 bases each). The CDR3 runs 17 residues. Germline CDR1 and CDR2: SGHTS and YDEGEE. The V gene lost 8 bases and the J gene lost 7 bases, with 31 bases spanning the gap. CDR3: CARSPRGPNRARREQYF. For the CDR3, the DNA is TGTGCCAGGAGCCCTAGGGGACCCAATAGAGCCCGCAGGGAGCAGTACTTC.